This TCR beta chain came from a study of hypomethylating agent response in myelodysplastic syndrome. Produced via immunoSEQ multiplex PCR; TCRdb's table is partial and in-frame only. The profile covers some 4,500 clones, with about 81% appearing a single time and around a sixth taken by the ten largest. A remark on this clone: What it binds is not known.

Trimming shortened V by 0 bases and J by 1 base, and 10 bases separated the two germline ends. The CDR3 loop spans 15 amino acids. Germline V lookup: CDR1 SGDLS, CDR2 YYNGEE. Study-wide findings and caveats: The MDS versus healthy comparison may be affected by non-age-matched controls. Responders gained more novel clonotypes; non-responders had more contracted clonotypes after treatment.

The sequence was obtained from a human donor with myelodysplastic syndrome. V and J are TRBV9 and TRBJ2-5, with a tentative D call TRBD2 (6 bases). Specimen: bone marrow, collected before or after starting hypomethylating agent treatment for myelodysplastic syndrome (not recorded which). The CDR3, as DNA: TGTGCCAGCAGCGTAGGGGCGGGGAGCCAAGAGACCCAGTACTTC. Translating gives CASSVGAGSQETQYF.